The 9 T cell receptor beta chains listed next were all sequenced from one sample in a study of T cell changes during pregnancy in multiple sclerosis. Generated by immunoSEQ multiplex PCR, the TCRdb table keeps only in-frame clones and is missing some. The table has over 70,000 clones, roughly 93% seen once. The starting material was peripheral blood, obtained in the first trimester of pregnancy. The receptors stem from a female donor with multiple sclerosis, enrolled in a pregnancy study.

The chain uses TRBV19 and TRBJ2-7; weak D call: TRBD1 (6 bases). V lost 5 bases to trimming and J lost 6 bases, with 14 bases between them. The CDR3 has 13 amino acids. The V gene's germline CDR1 is LNHDA and CDR2 SQIVND (reference sequence). CDR3: CASSSDRAGEQYF. DNA of the CDR3: TGTGCCAGTAGTTCGGACAGAGCTGGCGAGCAGTACTTC.

V and J are TRBV13 and TRBJ2-5, with 9 bases lining up with TRBD1. V gave up 4 bases and J gave up 4 bases; unmatched junction bases: 10. Germline CDR1 and CDR2: PRHDT and FYEKMQ (reference sequence). This CDR3 has 16 residues. This CDR3 reads CASSSSTGGLVETQYF. In DNA form, the CDR3 reads TGTGCCAGCAGCTCTTCGACAGGGGGGTTAGTAGAGACCCAGTACTTC.

The chain links TRBV10-1 to TRBJ1-1; 7 nucleotides line up with TRBD1. The trim removed 6 bases at V and 8 bases at J, leaving 12 bases unmatched. The CDR3 spans 14 residues. Per germline, CDR1 WNHNN and CDR2 SYGVQD (reference sequence). The CDR3 spells CASRKNRQGPEAFF. The CDR3 DNA reads TGCGCCAGCAGGAAAAACAGACAGGGCCCCGAAGCTTTCTTT.

This clone was detected once. The chain joins TRBV7-3 to TRBJ2-6; TRBD2 might be the D (5 bases). V was trimmed by 2 bases and J by 4 bases, leaving 9 bases between them. The CDR3 extends over 15 amino acids. CDR1 and CDR2 (germline): SGHTA, FQGTGA. The CDR3 loop is CASSLLAGGANVLTF. The CDR3 DNA follows: TGTGCCAGCAGCTTATTGGCGGGCGGGGCCAACGTCCTGACTTTC.

The chain employs TRBV5-1 and TRBJ1-6; D remains unclear. Germline assignment: CDR1 SGHRS and CDR2 YFSETQ. V lost 0 bases to trimming and J lost 7 bases, with 8 bases between them. The CDR3 covers 14 residues. The CDR3 DNA reads as TGCGCCAGCAGCTTGGTTGTGGAGAATTCACCCCTCCACTTT. Translated: CASSLVVENSPLHF.

This chain links TRBV30 with TRBJ2-7; D may be TRBD2 (6 bases). The CDR3 is made up of 15 amino acids. Trimming removed 5 bases from V and 4 bases from J, with 21 bases in between. The germline V gene encodes CDR1 GTSNPN and CDR2 SVGIG (reference sequence). CDR3 sequence: CAWGGIRGLQYEQYF. As DNA, the CDR3 is TGTGCCTGGGGGGGGATTCGGGGCCTCCAGTACGAGCAGTACTTC.

The chain couples TRBV6-1 to TRBJ2-1; perhaps TRBD2 as D (6 bases). Germline lookup yields CDR1 MNHNS and CDR2 SASEGT. The V end was cut by 3 bases, the J end by 0 bases, with 9 bases between. CDR3 length equals 15 residues. CDR3 sequence: CASSDELASYNEQFF. The CDR3 nucleotides read TGTGCCAGCAGTGATGAACTAGCCTCCTACAATGAGCAGTTCTTC.

The CDR3 is CASSLQSGAVSTGELFF. The CDR3 DNA is TGTGCCAGCAGCCTTCAAAGCGGGGCCGTTTCCACCGGGGAGCTGTTTTTT. This chain joins TRBV11-3 and TRBJ2-2, with 7 bases fitting TRBD2. CDR1 and CDR2 (germline): SGHNT, YENEEA. The junction had 13 bases not matched to a gene; V was cut back by 5 bases and J by 4 bases. The CDR3 totals 17 residues.

The CDR3 sequence is CASSVEPGDYYEQYF. For the CDR3, the DNA is TGTGCCAGCAGCGTAGAGCCGGGCGACTACTACGAGCAGTACTTC. The chain joins TRBV9 to TRBJ2-7; the D gene is possibly TRBD2 (5 bases). The CDR3 covers 15 residues. In germline, CDR1 is SGDLS, CDR2 YYNGEE. V was shortened by 0 bases and J by 3 bases, with 13 bases between the two germline ends.